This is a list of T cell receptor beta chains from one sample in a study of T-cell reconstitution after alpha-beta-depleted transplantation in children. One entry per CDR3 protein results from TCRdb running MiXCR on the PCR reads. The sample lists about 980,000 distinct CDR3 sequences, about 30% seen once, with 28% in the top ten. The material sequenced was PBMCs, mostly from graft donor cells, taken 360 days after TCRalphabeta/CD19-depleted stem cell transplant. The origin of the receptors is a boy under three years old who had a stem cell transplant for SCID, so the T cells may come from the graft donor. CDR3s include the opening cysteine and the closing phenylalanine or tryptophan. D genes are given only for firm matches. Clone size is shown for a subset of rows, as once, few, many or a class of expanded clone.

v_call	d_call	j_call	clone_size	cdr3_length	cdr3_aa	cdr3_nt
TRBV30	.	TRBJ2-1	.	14	CAWRVKGSYNEQFF	TGTGCCTGGAGGGTAAAAGGCTCCTACAATGAGCAGTTCTTC
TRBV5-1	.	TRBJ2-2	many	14	CASSLVVNTGELFF	TGCGCCAGCAGCTTGGTTGTGAACACCGGGGAGCTGTTTTTT
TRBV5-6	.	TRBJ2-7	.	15	CASSLEIGPPYEQYF	TGTGCCAGCAGCTTGGAAATAGGTCCACCCTACGAGCAGTACTTC
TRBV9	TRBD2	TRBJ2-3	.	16	CASSVAPGGPQDTQYF	TGTGCCAGCAGCGTAGCCCCGGGGGGGCCGCAAGATACGCAGTATTTT
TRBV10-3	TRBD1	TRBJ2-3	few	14	CAISGQGSTDTQYF	TGTGCCATCAGTGGACAGGGGAGCACAGATACGCAGTATTTT
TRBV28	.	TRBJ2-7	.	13	CASSSRDVYEQYF	TGTGCCAGCAGTTCCCGGGACGTCTACGAGCAGTACTTC
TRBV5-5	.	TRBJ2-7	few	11	CASSSYGEQYF	TGTGCCAGCAGCTCGTATGGCGAGCAGTACTTC
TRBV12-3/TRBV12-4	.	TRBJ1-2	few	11	CASSRTHGYTF	TGTGCCAGCAGTCGCACACATGGCTACACCTTC
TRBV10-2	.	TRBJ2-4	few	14	CASTETASKNIQYF	TGCGCCAGCACGGAAACGGCGAGCAAAAACATTCAGTACTTC
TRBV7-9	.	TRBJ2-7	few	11	CASQGFYEQYF	TGTGCCAGCCAGGGCTTCTACGAGCAGTACTTC
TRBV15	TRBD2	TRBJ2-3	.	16	CATSKRTSGGTDTQYF	TGTGCCACCAGCAAACGGACTAGCGGGGGCACAGATACGCAGTATTTT
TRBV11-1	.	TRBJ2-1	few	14	CASSSSGLYNEQFF	TGTGCCAGCAGCTCCTCAGGGTTATACAATGAGCAGTTCTTC
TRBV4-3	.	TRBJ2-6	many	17	CASSQDIIGVGANVLTF	TGCGCCAGCAGCCAAGATATTATCGGTGTTGGGGCCAACGTCCTGACTTTC
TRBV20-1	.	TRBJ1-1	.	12	CSATLRNTEAFF	TGCAGTGCCACCCTTAGGAACACTGAAGCTTTCTTT
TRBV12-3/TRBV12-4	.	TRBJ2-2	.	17	CASSSSRMTENTGELFF	TGTGCCAGCAGCTCTAGCCGTATGACGGAGAACACCGGGGAGCTGTTTTTT
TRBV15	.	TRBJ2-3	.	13	CATSIGPSDTQYF	TGTGCCACCAGCATTGGACCGTCAGATACGCAGTATTTT
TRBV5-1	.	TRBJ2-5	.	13	CASSFAFLETQYF	TGCGCCAGCAGCTTTGCGTTTTTAGAGACCCAGTACTTC
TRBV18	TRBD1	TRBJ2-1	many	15	CASSPSGTGGNEQFF	TGTGCCAGCTCACCATCCGGGACAGGGGGCAATGAGCAGTTCTTC
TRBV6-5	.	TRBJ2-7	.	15	CASSYSKMRVREQYF	TGTGCCAGCAGTTACTCGAAAATGAGGGTACGCGAGCAGTACTTC
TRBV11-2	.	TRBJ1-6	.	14	CASSVPGVVSPLHF	TGTGCCAGCAGCGTACCCGGGGTTGTTTCACCCCTCCACTTT
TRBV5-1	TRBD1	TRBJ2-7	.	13	CASRLDRANEQYF	TGCGCCAGCAGACTAGACAGGGCGAACGAGCAGTACTTC
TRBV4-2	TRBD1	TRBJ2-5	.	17	CASSQDKGTAYQETQYF	TGTGCCAGCAGCCAAGATAAAGGGACAGCGTACCAAGAGACCCAGTACTTC
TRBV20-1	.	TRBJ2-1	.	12	CSAPTRYNEQFF	TGCAGTGCTCCGACCCGTTACAATGAGCAGTTCTTC
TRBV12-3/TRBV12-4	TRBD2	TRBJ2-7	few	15	CASTRGLAGVYEQYF	TGTGCCAGCACCCGAGGACTAGCGGGGGTTTACGAGCAGTACTTC
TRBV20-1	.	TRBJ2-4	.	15	CSARVPGSAKNIQYF	TGCAGTGCTAGAGTACCTGGCTCCGCCAAAAACATTCAGTACTTC
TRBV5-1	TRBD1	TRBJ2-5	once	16	CASSLKWDRAMETQYF	TGCGCCAGCAGCTTAAAGTGGGACAGGGCAATGGAGACCCAGTACTTC
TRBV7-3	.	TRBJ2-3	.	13	CASSSQPTDTQYF	TGTGCCAGCAGCTCCCAACCCACAGATACGCAGTATTTT
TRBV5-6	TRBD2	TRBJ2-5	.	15	CASSFRGGLQETQYF	TGTGCCAGCAGCTTTCGGGGGGGCCTCCAAGAGACCCAGTACTTC
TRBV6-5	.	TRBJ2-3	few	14	CASSYSNPTDTQYF	TGTGCCAGCAGTTACTCGAACCCCACAGATACGCAGTATTTT
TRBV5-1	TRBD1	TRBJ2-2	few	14	CASSWGQASGELFF	TGCGCCAGCAGCTGGGGACAGGCATCCGGGGAGCTGTTTTTT
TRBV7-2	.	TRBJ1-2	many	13	CASSLGRLYGYTF	TGTGCCAGCAGCTTAGGCCGGCTCTATGGCTACACCTTC
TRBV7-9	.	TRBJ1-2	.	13	CASSPGHSYGYTF	TGTGCCAGCAGCCCGGGACATTCCTATGGCTACACCTTC
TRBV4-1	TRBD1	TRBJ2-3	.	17	CASSQDLRQGNTDTQYF	TGCGCCAGCAGCCAAGATCTCCGACAGGGCAACACAGATACGCAGTATTTT
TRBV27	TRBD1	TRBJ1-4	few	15	CASCCRQGRNEKLFF	TGTGCCAGCTGTTGTAGACAGGGGAGAAATGAAAAACTGTTTTTT
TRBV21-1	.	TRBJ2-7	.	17	CASRKALQGREGYEQYF	TGTGCCAGCCGCAAAGCTCTACAGGGGCGCGAGGGCTACGAGCAGTACTTC
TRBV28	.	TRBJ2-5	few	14	CASSSDSVQETQYF	TGTGCCAGCAGTTCCGACAGTGTCCAAGAGACCCAGTACTTC
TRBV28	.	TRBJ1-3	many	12	CASSGPGNTIYF	TGTGCCAGCTCGGGCCCTGGAAACACCATATATTTT
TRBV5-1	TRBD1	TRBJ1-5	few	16	CASSLGTGGINQPQHF	TGCGCCAGCAGCTTGGGGACAGGGGGGATCAATCAGCCCCAGCATTTT
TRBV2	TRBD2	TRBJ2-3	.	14	CASRPGTSGDTQYF	TGTGCCAGCAGACCCGGGACTAGCGGGGATACGCAGTATTTT
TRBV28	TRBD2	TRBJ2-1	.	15	CASSVGLAGRGLRFF	TGTGCCAGCAGTGTGGGACTAGCGGGTAGGGGCCTGCGGTTCTTC
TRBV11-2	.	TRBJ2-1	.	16	CASSLMGGGGGNEQFF	TGTGCCAGCAGCTTGATGGGCGGGGGCGGGGGCAATGAGCAGTTCTTC
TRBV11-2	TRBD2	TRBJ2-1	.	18	CASSLGTSGGASYNEQFF	TGTGCCAGCAGCTTAGGGACTAGCGGGGGGGCATCCTACAATGAGCAGTTCTTC
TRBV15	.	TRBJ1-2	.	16	CATSRDLLADSYGYTF	TGTGCCACCAGCAGAGATCTCCTTGCGGACTCGTATGGCTACACCTTC
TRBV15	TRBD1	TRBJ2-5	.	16	CATSRRQGFNQETQYF	TGTGCCACCAGCAGAAGACAGGGATTCAATCAAGAGACCCAGTACTTC
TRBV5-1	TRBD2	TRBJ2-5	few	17	CASSLAGTSGGKETQYF	TGCGCCAGCAGCTTGGCCGGGACTAGCGGGGGGAAAGAGACCCAGTACTTC
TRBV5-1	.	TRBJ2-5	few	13	CASSSQWQETQYF	TGCGCCAGCAGCTCCCAGTGGCAAGAGACCCAGTACTTC
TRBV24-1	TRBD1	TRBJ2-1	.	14	CATQKGGFYNEQFF	TGTGCCACCCAAAAAGGGGGCTTCTACAATGAGCAGTTCTTC
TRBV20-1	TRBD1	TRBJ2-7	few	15	CSAREGVGTGIEQYF	TGCAGTGCTAGGGAAGGTGTAGGGACAGGGATCGAGCAGTACTTC
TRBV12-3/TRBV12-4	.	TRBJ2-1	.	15	CASSLGDSGNNEQFF	TGTGCCAGCAGTCTGGGCGATAGCGGTAACAATGAGCAGTTCTTC
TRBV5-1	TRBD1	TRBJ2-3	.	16	CASSLLAGGRVDTQYF	TGCGCCAGCAGCTTGTTGGCAGGGGGCCGAGTAGATACGCAGTATTTT
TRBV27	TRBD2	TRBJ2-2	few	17	CASSLSRLAGNTGELFF	TGTGCCAGCAGTCTATCGAGACTAGCGGGGAACACCGGGGAGCTGTTTTTT
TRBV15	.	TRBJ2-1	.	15	CATSRSGAGGNEQFF	TGTGCCACCAGCAGATCGGGTGCCGGGGGCAATGAGCAGTTCTTC
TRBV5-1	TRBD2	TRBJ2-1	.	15	CARKPSGGTYNEQFF	TGCGCCAGAAAACCTAGCGGGGGCACCTACAATGAGCAGTTCTTC
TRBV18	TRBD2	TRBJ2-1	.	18	CASSPPNGLAVSYNEQFF	TGTGCCAGCTCACCACCCAATGGGCTAGCGGTCTCCTACAATGAGCAGTTCTTC
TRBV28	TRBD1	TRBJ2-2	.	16	CASRTTGGANTGELFF	TGTGCCAGCAGAACGACAGGGGGAGCGAACACCGGGGAGCTGTTTTTT
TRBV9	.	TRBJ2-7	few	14	CASSVEGRAYEQYF	TGTGCCAGCAGCGTAGAGGGCAGGGCATACGAGCAGTACTTC
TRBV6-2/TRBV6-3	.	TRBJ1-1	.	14	CASSANLRGTEAFF	TGTGCCAGCAGTGCCAACCTGAGGGGGACTGAAGCTTTCTTT
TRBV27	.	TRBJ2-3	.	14	CASSWQASTDTQYF	TGTGCCAGCAGTTGGCAGGCGAGCACAGATACGCAGTATTTT
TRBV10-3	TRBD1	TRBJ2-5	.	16	CATSRGGQGPQETQYF	TGTGCCACCAGCCGAGGGGGACAGGGCCCTCAAGAGACCCAGTACTTC
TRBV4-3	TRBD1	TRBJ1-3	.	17	CASSRGSDRGPGNTIYF	TGCGCCAGCAGCCGAGGAAGCGACAGGGGGCCTGGAAACACCATATATTTT